The present entry profiles one TCR beta chain with its context. Germline lookup yields CDR1 LGHDT and CDR2 YNNKEL (reference sequence). This CDR3 has 17 residues. V lost 0 bases to trimming and J lost 0 bases, with 12 bases between them. The data were produced by immunoSEQ multiplex PCR, yet TCRdb's version contains in-frame clones alone and is incomplete. The table shows more than 150,000 clones, with roughly three quarters occurring only once. The data originate from a study of blood T cell repertoires in COVID-19. The material sequenced was PBMCs or T cells enriched from blood (not recorded which). This clonotype was sampled from a man between 60 and 75 years old who had been exposed to COVID-19. The gene calls are TRBV3-1 (or the pseudogene TRBV3-2) and TRBJ2-4, with TRBD2 as a possible D gene (6 bases). Written as DNA, the CDR3 is TGTGCCAGCAGCCAAGACCCCGGGGGAGGAGCCAAAAACATTCAGTACTTC. This encodes CASSQDPGGGAKNIQYF.